The sequence of this T cell receptor beta chain was determined in a study of shared clonotypes between healthy human individuals. General observations from the study: As a rule, naive subsets had a larger estimated richness than memory subsets.

The naive CD8 subset, CD45RO-negative cells positively selected for CCR7, excluded terminally differentiated effector memory CD45RA+ cells. A remark on this clone: The target antigen is unknown.

CDR3 length: 15 residues. Deletions cut 4 bases from V and 3 bases from J, with 16 bases between. Germline lookup yields CDR1 MGHDK and CDR2 SYGVNS. TCRdb's copy holds only in-frame clones and misses some; the assay was immunoSEQ multiplex PCR. The table includes roughly 2.1 million clones, roughly 91% detected once. Material for sequencing was naive CD8+ T cells from PBMCs. The chain has TRBV25-1 and TRBJ2-7, with D perhaps given as TRBD1 or TRBD2 (5 bases each). This receptor was taken from a man younger than 30 in good health. Some clones in this sample may be carry-over from other donors' samples. In DNA, the CDR3 is TGTGCCAGCAGTGCATGGGGACGGATAATCTACGAGCAGTACTTC. Its protein is CASSAWGRIIYEQYF.